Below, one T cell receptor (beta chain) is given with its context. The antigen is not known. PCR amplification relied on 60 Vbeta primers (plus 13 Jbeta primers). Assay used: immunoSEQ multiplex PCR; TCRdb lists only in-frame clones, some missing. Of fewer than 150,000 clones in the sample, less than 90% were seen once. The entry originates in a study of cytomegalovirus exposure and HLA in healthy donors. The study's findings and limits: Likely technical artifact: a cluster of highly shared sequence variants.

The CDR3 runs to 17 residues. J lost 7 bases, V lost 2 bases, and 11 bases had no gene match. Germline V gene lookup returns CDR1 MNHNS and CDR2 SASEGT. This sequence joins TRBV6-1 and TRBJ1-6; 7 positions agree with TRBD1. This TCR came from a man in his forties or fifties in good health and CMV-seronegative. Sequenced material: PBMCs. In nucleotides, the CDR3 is TGTGCCAGCAGTGAATTTTTGAGAGTACAGGGGAATTCACCCCTCCACTTT. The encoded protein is CASSEFLRVQGNSPLHF.